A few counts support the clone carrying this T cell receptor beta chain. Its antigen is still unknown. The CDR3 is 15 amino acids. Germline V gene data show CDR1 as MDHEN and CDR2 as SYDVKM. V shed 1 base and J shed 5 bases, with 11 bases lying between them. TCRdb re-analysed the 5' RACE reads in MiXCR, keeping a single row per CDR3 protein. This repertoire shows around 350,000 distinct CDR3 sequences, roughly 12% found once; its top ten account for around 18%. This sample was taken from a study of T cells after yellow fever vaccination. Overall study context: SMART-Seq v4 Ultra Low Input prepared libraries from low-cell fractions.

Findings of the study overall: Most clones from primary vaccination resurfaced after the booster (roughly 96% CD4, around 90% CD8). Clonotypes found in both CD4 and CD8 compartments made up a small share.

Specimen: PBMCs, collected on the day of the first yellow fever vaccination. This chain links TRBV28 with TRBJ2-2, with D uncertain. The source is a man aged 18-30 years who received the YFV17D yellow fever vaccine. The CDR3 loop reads CASSLSYQPTGELFF. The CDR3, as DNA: TGTGCCAGCAGTTTATCGTACCAACCAACCGGGGAGCTGTTTTTT.